Listed here are 19 T cell receptor beta chains from one sample, sequenced in a study of stem cell transplantation in POMP-related autoinflammatory disease. The method was immunoSEQ multiplex PCR; TCRdb's version includes in-frame clones alone and lacks a portion of them. Altogether 9,000 to 10,000 clones are present, about 85% being singletons, with the ten largest covering approximately 4.5%. The sequencing here drew on CD4+ T cells from PBMCs, taken after stem cell transplantation. These receptors were collected from a human patient with POMP-related autoinflammation and immune dysregulation (PRAID). Some T cells may have originated in the graft donor.

The table lists this clone with a few counts. The chain joins TRBV7-2 to TRBJ1-6; a weak D match, TRBD1 (6 bases). Looked up from germline, CDR1 is SGHTA and CDR2 is FQGNSA. The V end lost 5 bases, the J end lost 5 bases, and 13 bases lay between the germline ends. This CDR3 has 15 amino acids. CDR3 nucleotides: TGTGCCAGCAGCGCCCCCGGGACAAATAATTCACCCCTCCACTTT. As protein: CASSAPGTNNSPLHF.

This clone was seen only a few times. J is TRBJ2-7 and V is TRBV5-4; D may be TRBD2 (6 bases). The CDR3 spans 13 residues. The germline CDR1 and CDR2 sequences are SGHNT and YYREEE (reference sequence). V lost 4 bases to trimming and J lost 6 bases, with 14 bases between them. The CDR3 protein is CASSVRLEGEQYF. The CDR3 coding sequence is TGTGCCAGCAGCGTAAGACTAGAAGGCGAGCAGTACTTC. The full variable domain, rest sourced from reference TRBV5-4 and TRBJ2-7, is ETGVTQSPTHLIKTRGQQVTLRCSSQSGHNTVSWYQQALGQGPQFIFQYYREEENGRGNFPPRFSGLQFPNYSSELNVNALELDDSALYLCASSVRLEGEQYFGPGTRLTVT.

CDR3 in amino acids: CASSSIQGLSTEAFF. The CDR3 nucleotides are TGTGCCAGCAGCTCGATACAGGGGTTAAGCACTGAAGCTTTCTTT. V gene TRBV7-8 combines with J gene TRBJ1-1; 7 nucleotides line up with TRBD1. The CDR3 contains 15 residues. Looked up from germline, CDR1 is SGHVS and CDR2 is FQNEAQ. Losses at the gene ends were 4 bases for V and 4 bases for J; bases not matched to a gene: 9.

The chain combines TRBV28 with TRBJ1-1; the D is unclear. The V gene lost 5 bases and the J gene lost 6 bases, with 13 bases spanning the gap. Per the germline V gene, CDR1 is MDHEN and CDR2 is SYDVKM. This CDR3 comprises 13 residues. The CDR3 nucleotides are TGTGCCAGCAGTGGCCCGCCGGACGCTGAAGCTTTCTTT. Its protein is CASSGPPDAEAFF.

The chain carries TRBV15 and TRBJ1-5; no definite D call. CDR3 length: 12 amino acids. From germline, CDR1 is LNHNV and CDR2 YYDKDF (reference sequence). Trimming removed 3 bases from V and 5 bases from J, with 5 bases in between. The CDR3 DNA reads as TGTGCCACCAGCAGGGACGATCAGCCCCAGCATTTT. Protein: CATSRDDQPQHF.

The chain has TRBV27 and TRBJ1-5; the D gene is possibly TRBD1 (5 bases). V gave up 1 base and J gave up 3 bases, with 10 bases separating them. The CDR3 is made up of 15 amino acids. CDR1 MNHEY and CDR2 SMNVEV come from the germline V gene (reference sequence). CDR3 loop: CASSLFTGPNQPQHF. DNA for the CDR3: TGTGCCAGCAGTTTATTTACAGGTCCCAATCAGCCCCAGCATTTT.

The CDR3 protein is CASQGRETQYF. CDR3 in DNA: TGTGCCAGCCAGGGAAGGGAGACCCAGTACTTC. This rearrangement joins TRBV11-3 to TRBJ2-5; TRBD1 is a possible D gene (5 bases). With 8 bases removed from V and 5 bases from J, the gap between germline ends came to 9 bases. CDR1 and CDR2 (germline): SGHNT, YENEEA. The CDR3 is 11 amino acids.

This chain connects TRBV18 to TRBJ2-4, with D hard to call. The CDR3 is 17 residues long. Trimming left V 1 base short and J 0 bases short, with 13 bases between. Germline CDR1 KGHSH, CDR2 LQKENI. The CDR3 coding sequence is TGTGCCAGCTCACCACTGCGCGGCACTCTAGCCAAAAACATTCAGTACTTC. As protein: CASSPLRGTLAKNIQYF.

The chain uses TRBV6-6 and TRBJ2-2; 14 nucleotides align to TRBD2. J was trimmed by 6 bases and V by 6 bases; bases with no gene match: 6. There are 16 residues in the CDR3. CDR1 and CDR2 from the germline V gene are MNHNY and SVGAGI (reference sequence). The CDR3 region has the DNA TGTGCCAGCAGGGGACTAGCGGGAGTTAGGGCCGGGGAGCTGTTTTTT. Amino acid sequence: CASRGLAGVRAGELFF.

The rearrangement joins TRBV28 to TRBJ1-3, with TRBD1 as a possible D gene (5 bases). Germline CDR1 MDHEN, CDR2 SYDVKM. The CDR3 extends over 15 amino acids. Trimming stripped 6 bases from V and 0 bases from J, with 12 bases between. The CDR3 is CASRRGASSGNTIYF. CDR3 coding DNA: TGTGCCAGCAGGCGCGGGGCTAGCTCTGGAAACACCATATATTTT.

The gene calls are TRBV27 and TRBJ1-1; D unclear. This CDR3 has 15 residues. Germline CDR1 is MNHEY and CDR2 is SMNVEV (reference sequence). The germline V and J ends were trimmed by 5 bases and 0 bases, with 13 bases remaining between them. In DNA, the CDR3 is TGTGCCAGCAGTCAACGATGGATCATGAACACTGAAGCTTTCTTT. Residues: CASSQRWIMNTEAFF.

This clone was detected only a few times. This rearrangement joins TRBV2 to TRBJ2-1; 11 nucleotides align to TRBD2. The germline CDR1 and CDR2 sequences are SNHLY and FYNNEI. The ends lost 10 bases at V and 8 bases at J; junction bases unmatched: 13. This CDR3 has 15 amino acids. DNA for the CDR3: TGTGCCACCTCACCGGGACTAGCGGATGACGATGAGCAGTTCTTC. It yields the protein CATSPGLADDDEQFF.

About this clone itself: At one boundary the junction diverges from the germline segment, which might be a read error. The rearrangement links TRBV20-1 to TRBJ2-5, with D perhaps matching TRBD2 (5 bases). The length of the CDR3 is 11 residues. The germline V gene encodes CDR1 DFQATT and CDR2 SNEGSKA (reference sequence). This chain's CDR3 is CGALEIGTQYF. The DNA of the CDR3 is TGCGGTGCACTAGAGATCGGGACCCAGTACTTC.

The chain recombines TRBV24-1 with TRBJ2-3; D not resolved. The V end lost 3 bases, the J end lost 2 bases, and 14 bases lay between the germline ends. The CDR3 runs 16 residues. The germline CDR1 and CDR2 sequences are KGHDR and SFDVKD. The CDR3 is CATSDLGSLPTDTQYF. DNA of the CDR3: TGTGCCACCAGTGATCTCGGGTCTTTACCCACAGATACGCAGTATTTT.

The table lists this clone with a count of one. This chain joins TRBV24-1 and TRBJ1-2; TRBD1 matches 7 bases. Germline V gene data show CDR1 as KGHDR and CDR2 as SFDVKD. CDR3 length equals 17 residues. With V trimmed by 5 bases and J by 3 bases, 14 bases remained unmatched. This CDR3 reads CATSGSSSGTDYYGYTF. CDR3 nucleotides: TGTGCCACCAGTGGTTCATCTTCCGGGACAGATTACTATGGCTACACCTTC.

V usage is TRBV4-1 and J usage is TRBJ2-2, with D perhaps matching TRBD1 or TRBD2 (5 bases each). The CDR3 contains 17 residues. CDR1 is MGHRA, CDR2 YSYEKL, per germline. V lost 2 bases, J lost 4 bases, and 17 bases lay in between. CDR3 region: CASSQLTGTPGTGELFF. The DNA for the CDR3 is TGCGCCAGCAGCCAACTAACCGGGACGCCAGGCACCGGGGAGCTGTTTTTT.

This chain connects TRBV28 to TRBJ2-7; TRBD2 is a possible D gene (5 bases). The CDR3 covers 16 residues. Deletions cut 6 bases from V and 0 bases from J, with 18 bases between. The V gene's germline CDR1 is MDHEN and CDR2 SYDVKM. CDR3 sequence (DNA): TGTGCCAGCAGACAAAGCGGTGCGGTGCCCTCCTACGAGCAGTACTTC. This encodes CASRQSGAVPSYEQYF.

This chain uses TRBV2 with TRBJ2-4, with D possibly being TRBD1 or TRBD2 (5 bases each). The length of the CDR3 is 14 residues. V lost 3 bases and J 6 bases, leaving 12 bases between the germline ends. Germline assignment: CDR1 SNHLY and CDR2 FYNNEI. CDR3 loop: CASSDRERGNIQYF. CDR3 bases: TGTGCCAGCAGTGACAGGGAGCGAGGAAACATTCAGTACTTC.

The rearrangement uses TRBV19 and TRBJ2-1; no reliable D call. CDR3 length equals 16 residues. Trimming left V 1 base short and J 6 bases short, with 16 bases between. In germline, CDR1 is LNHDA, CDR2 SQIVND (reference sequence). The CDR3 loop reads CASSIGNSRRFNEQFF. The CDR3 region has the DNA TGTGCCAGTAGTATAGGTAATAGCCGAAGGTTCAATGAGCAGTTCTTC.